This T cell receptor (beta chain) was found in a study of T cells expressing NK-cell markers. Study-level information: Sorted CD3+CD56+NKG2C+, CD3+CD56+NKG2C- and CD3+CD56-NKG2C+ T cells supplied TCR beta repertoires. Study-wide results and limits: Topping the CD3+CD56-NKG2C+ fraction as well were these clonotypes, in four donors. The dominant NKG2C+ clonotypes represented about 1.0-7.5% of CD8+ T cells in six donors.

About this clonotype: The antigen is not known.

This CDR3 is built from 12 residues. 5'RACE template switching built TCR beta cDNA with unique molecular identifiers. TCRdb reprocessed the 5' RACE reads, keeping one entry per CDR3 protein, no DNA. The table for this sample gives 200,000 to 300,000 distinct CDR3 sequences. The sample consisted of blood T cells: a sorted CD56 or NKG2C T cell subset, CD4+ or CD8+ T cells, or bulk PBMC T cells (not recorded which). The TCR originated in a woman between 18 and 69 years old in good health. This sequence joins TRBV12-3 or TRBV12-4 and TRBJ1-1. CDR3 loop: CASSLDLGRAFF.